This T cell receptor beta chain comes out of a study of kidney transplant recipient with SARS-CoV-2 infection. In germline, CDR1 is SEHNR, CDR2 FQNEAQ (reference sequence). The CDR3 is 16 residues long. V was trimmed by 2 bases and J by 4 bases, leaving 16 bases between them. In TCRdb, the reads were re-called with MiXCR into one record per CDR3 protein. The profile covers 250,000 or so distinct CDR3 sequences, with 25% to 30% appearing a single time and roughly 7.3% taken by the ten largest. Sequencing used a blood sample, obtained at baseline and between days 110 and 120 from a kidney transplant recipient. The clonotype comes from a male patient in his thirties who had COVID-19 and was a kidney transplant recipient. Some T cells may trace back to the graft donor. The chain has TRBV7-9 and TRBJ2-3, with a tentative D call TRBD2 (5 bases). Here the CDR3 DNA reads TGTGCCAGCAGCTTAAGAACTAGATTCGGGCCAGATACGCAGTATTTT. Its translation: CASSLRTRFGPDTQYF.